This T cell receptor (beta chain) was captured by sequencing in a study of cytomegalovirus exposure and HLA in healthy donors. As for the study in general: Unique TCRs numbering some 77 million, obtained from HLA-typed donors, made up an early data release.

The primer mix had 60 Vbeta and 13 Jbeta primers. This table comes from immunoSEQ multiplex PCR, and its TCRdb copy is limited to in-frame clones, with some not included. Of 55,000 to 75,000 clones listed, over 70% are singletons. With respect to this clone: Antigen unknown.

Findings and limits, study-wide: It was shown in a later analysis that HLA-associated TCR beta chains were more clonally expanded than other, equally common chains. Most of the TCR beta V segments (in an earlier analysis) were productive either about 87% or about 30% of the time.

The sequence was collected from a human donor in good health. Sequenced material: PBMCs.

This CDR3 reads CASSFSPLYSNQPQHF. DNA for the CDR3: TGTGCCAGCAGTTTCTCGCCCCTCTATAGCAATCAGCCCCAGCATTTT. The gene calls are TRBV28 and TRBJ1-5, with D unclear. The V end lost 3 bases, the J end lost 0 bases, and 12 bases lay between the germline ends. Germline CDR1 and CDR2: MDHEN and SYDVKM. The length of the CDR3 is 16 residues.